These 15 T cell receptor beta chains were sequenced from one sample in a study of blood T cell repertoires in COVID-19. Here immunoSEQ multiplex PCR was the method, and the copy in TCRdb shows in-frame clones only, minus some. This table holds over 200,000 clones, about 89% found once. The sample comprised peripheral blood. The receptors derive from a man between 40 and 49 years old who had recovered from COVID-19.

This clone appeared a few times. This sequence joins TRBV19 and TRBJ1-2; 7 positions match TRBD1. The V gene end was trimmed by 4 bases and the J gene end by 4 bases; junction bases not matched to a gene: 18. The germline V gene has CDR1 LNHDA and CDR2 SQIVND (reference sequence). The length of the CDR3 is 18 residues. CDR3 sequence reads: CASSKAGIFDGTVYGYTF. CDR3 in DNA: TGTGCCAGTAGTAAGGCCGGGATCTTCGACGGGACAGTCTATGGCTACACCTTC.

In its sample, this clone was seen a few times. CDR3 coding DNA: TGTGCCAGCAGCTTAGCGGGGGCCATATACAATGAGCAGTTCTTC. It is translated as CASSLAGAIYNEQFF. The V gene is TRBV7-9, the J gene TRBJ2-1, with D possibly matching TRBD1 (6 bases). The CDR3 has 15 amino acids. V was cut by 0 bases and J by 4 bases, with 10 bases left in between. Germline loops: CDR1 SEHNR, CDR2 FQNEAQ (reference sequence).

The chain joins TRBV6-1 to TRBJ2-1; TRBD2 aligns across 9 bases. The CDR3 consists of 16 residues. Germline loops: CDR1 MNHNS, CDR2 SASEGT. Trimming at V came to 3 bases and at J to 8 bases, leaving 11 bases not matched to a gene. CDR3: CASSERAGGTMDEQFF. CDR3 DNA sequence: TGTGCCAGCAGTGAGAGAGCGGGGGGCACTATGGATGAGCAGTTCTTC.

The V and J genes are TRBV7-6 and TRBJ2-1, with 7 bases identical to TRBD1. Germline trimming cut 5 bases from V and 0 bases from J; bases unmatched to any gene: 10. The CDR3 spans 17 residues. Germline assignment: CDR1 SGHVS and CDR2 FNYEAQ. As DNA, the CDR3 is TGTGCCAGCAGCCGAGCCCCCGGGACAGCCTCCTACAATGAGCAGTTCTTC. This codes for CASSRAPGTASYNEQFF.

This clone was detected once. This chain joins TRBV19 and TRBJ2-1, with 8 bases matching TRBD2. CDR1 and CDR2 (germline): LNHDA, SQIVND (reference sequence). The CDR3 consists of 15 residues. J gave up 6 bases and V 3 bases, and 7 bases lay outside the gene matches. CDR3 bases: TGTGCCAGTAGTATTAGCCCCAGCGGGAGCAATGAGCAGTTCTTC. Amino acid sequence: CASSISPSGSNEQFF.

The chain couples TRBV6-1 to TRBJ2-3, with 7 bases identical to TRBD1. CDR1 is MNHNS, CDR2 SASEGT, per germline. The CDR3 totals 17 residues. Unmatched junction bases numbered 14, after V lost 1 base and J lost 7 bases. The CDR3: CASSEVIGTVFSYTQYF. The CDR3 bases are TGTGCCAGCAGTGAAGTAATCGGGACAGTCTTTTCCTATACGCAGTATTTT.

Remarks on this clone: A read error may produce the germline difference seen at one junction end. The chain carries TRBV5-6 and TRBJ2-7; perhaps TRBD2 as D (5 bases). Germline CDR1 is SGHDT and CDR2 is YYEEEE. This CDR3 is 9 amino acids long. The CDR3 loop is CASVRKGDF. CDR3 nucleotide sequence: TGTGCCAGCGTTCGAAAGGGAGATTTC.

The chain uses TRBV5-4 and TRBJ2-5, with 7 bases lining up with TRBD1. The CDR3 is 15 amino acids. Germline loops: CDR1 SGHNT, CDR2 YYREEE (reference sequence). V trimming: 0 bases; J trimming: 4 bases; junction bases outside the gene matches: 6. CDR3 DNA sequence: TGTGCCAGCAGCTTGGCGGGACAGCTGATAGAGACCCAGTACTTC. Translating it yields CASSLAGQLIETQYF.

This chain joins TRBV28 and TRBJ1-3, with 12 nucleotides matching TRBD1. This CDR3 region has 17 residues. With V trimmed by 4 bases and J by 4 bases, 8 bases remained unmatched. CDR1 and CDR2 (germline): MDHEN, SYDVKM. The CDR3 region is CASSYPPGQGAGNTIYF. The CDR3 DNA reads as TGTGCCAGCAGTTACCCACCGGGACAGGGGGCCGGAAACACCATATATTTT.

This clone came up many times. This CDR3 is also generated by other DNA sequences in the sample. The V and J genes are TRBV20-1 and TRBJ2-3; weak D call: TRBD2 (6 bases). Germline V gene data show CDR1 as DFQATT and CDR2 as SNEGSKA (reference sequence). The CDR3 is 14 amino acids. V lost 3 bases to trimming and J lost 2 bases, with 12 bases between them. CDR3 amino acids: CSASGGRATDTQYF. CDR3 DNA sequence: TGCAGTGCTAGTGGAGGGCGAGCCACAGATACGCAGTATTTT.

This clone came up once. This rearrangement joins TRBV9 to TRBJ2-2; no definite D call. There are 15 residues in the CDR3. Trimming took off 3 bases at V and 5 bases at J, with 14 bases between the two ends. The V gene's germline CDR1 is SGDLS and CDR2 YYNGEE. The chain's CDR3 is CASSGGSHRTGELFF. The CDR3, as DNA: TGTGCCAGCAGCGGCGGTAGTCATAGGACCGGGGAGCTGTTTTTT.

In this sample, this clone turned up once. The chain couples TRBV18 to TRBJ1-2, with TRBD1 matching over 7 bases. Germline values: CDR1 KGHSH, CDR2 LQKENI. This CDR3 is built from 16 residues. The trim removed 6 bases at V and 1 base at J, leaving 11 bases unmatched. The chain's CDR3 is CASSPNRDSLNYGYTF. The DNA of the CDR3 is TGTGCCAGCTCGCCGAACCGGGACAGTCTTAACTATGGCTACACCTTC.

The chain is built from TRBV19 and TRBJ2-1, with 7 bases that match TRBD2. Looked up from germline, CDR1 is LNHDA and CDR2 is SQIVND (reference sequence). The trim removed 1 base at V and 5 bases at J, leaving 5 bases unmatched. This CDR3 contains 15 residues. CDR3 DNA sequence: TGTGCCAGTAGTATAGCGGGACTACCCAACAATGAGCAGTTCTTC. It translates to CASSIAGLPNNEQFF.

The table lists this clone with a count of one. CDR3 bases: TGTGCCAGCAGTGACCCCAGACTAGCGGTCCACGAGACCCAGTACTTC. Translating gives CASSDPRLAVHETQYF. The genes are TRBV6-4 and TRBJ2-5; the match to TRBD2 covers 9 bases. The germline V gene encodes CDR1 MRHNA and CDR2 SNTAGT. The CDR3 spans 16 residues. V trimming: 2 bases; J trimming: 5 bases; junction bases outside the gene matches: 9.

The chain combines TRBV6-6 with TRBJ2-1; 8 nucleotides align to TRBD2. This CDR3 has 14 residues. Germline CDR1 MNHNY, CDR2 SVGAGI (reference sequence). Trimming removed 6 bases from V and 7 bases from J; junction bases left unmatched: 8. CDR3 amino acids: CASRRTSLGNEQFF. The CDR3 DNA is TGTGCCAGCAGACGGACTAGCCTTGGGAATGAGCAGTTCTTC.